The TCR beta chain described here comes from a study of human T cells and chemical hapten exposure. Study results and limitations: Having alopecia, donors may respond immunologically unlike healthy people.

The time point is: patch test 2, 6 weeks after DPC sensitization. The treatment: therapeutic diphenylcyclopropenone sensitization with weekly scalp DPC. Germline CDR1 ENHRY, CDR2 SYGVKD. CDR3 length equals 14 residues. After removal of 6 bases from V and 5 bases from J, the junction contained 5 bases not matched to a gene. Individual cDNA molecules had unique molecular identifiers attached to them by the library. In TCRdb, the RACE reads were re-called with MiXCR into one record per CDR3 protein. The sample carries 360,000 or so distinct CDR3 sequences, about 6.9% recorded once. On this clonotype: The antigen is not known. This may arise from a read error, as a much more abundant clone is one base away.

The receptor was derived from a woman between 18 and 30 years old with alopecia areata. Some clones in this sample may be carry-over from other donors' samples. Sample: whole blood, taken in connection with sensitization to the hapten diphenylcyclopropenone (DPC). The chain has TRBV10-3 and TRBJ1-5, with TRBD1 identical over 9 bases. The CDR3 here is CAIRSRQGDQPQHF. The CDR3 coding sequence is TGTGCCATCAGATCGAGACAGGGGGATCAGCCCCAGCATTTT.